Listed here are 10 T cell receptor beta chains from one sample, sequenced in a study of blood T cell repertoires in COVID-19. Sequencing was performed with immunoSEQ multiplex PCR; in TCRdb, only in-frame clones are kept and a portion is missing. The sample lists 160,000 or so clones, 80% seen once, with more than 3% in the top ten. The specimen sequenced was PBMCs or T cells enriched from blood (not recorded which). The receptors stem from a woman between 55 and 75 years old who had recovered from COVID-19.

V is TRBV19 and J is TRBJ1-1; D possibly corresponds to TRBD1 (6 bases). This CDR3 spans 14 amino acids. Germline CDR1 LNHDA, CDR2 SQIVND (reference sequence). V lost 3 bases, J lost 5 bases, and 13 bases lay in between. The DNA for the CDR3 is TGTGCCAGTAGTATTACGCCAGGGGCGACTGAAGCTTTCTTT. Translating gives CASSITPGATEAFF.

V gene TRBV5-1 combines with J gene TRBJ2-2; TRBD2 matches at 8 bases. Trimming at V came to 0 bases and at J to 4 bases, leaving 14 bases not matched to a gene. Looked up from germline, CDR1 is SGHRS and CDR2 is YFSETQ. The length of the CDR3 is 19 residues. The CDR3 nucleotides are TGCGCCAGCAGCTTGGCCTCAGGAGGTTTAGCGGGGATCACCGGGGAGCTGTTTTTT. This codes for CASSLASGGLAGITGELFF.

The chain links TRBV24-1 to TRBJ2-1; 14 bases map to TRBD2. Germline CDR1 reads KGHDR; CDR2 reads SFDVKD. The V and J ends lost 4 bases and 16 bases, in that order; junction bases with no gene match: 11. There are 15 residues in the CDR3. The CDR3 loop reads CATSELGLAGGTLFF. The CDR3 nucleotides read TGTGCCACCAGTGAATTAGGACTAGCGGGGGGTACCCTTTTCTTC.

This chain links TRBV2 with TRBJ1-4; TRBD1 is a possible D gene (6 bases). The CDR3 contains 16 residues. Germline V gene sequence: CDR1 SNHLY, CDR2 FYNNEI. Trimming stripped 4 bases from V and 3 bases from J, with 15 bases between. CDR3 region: CASSGQDLRANEKLFF. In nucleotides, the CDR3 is TGTGCCAGCAGTGGACAGGACCTAAGGGCTAATGAAAAACTGTTTTTT.

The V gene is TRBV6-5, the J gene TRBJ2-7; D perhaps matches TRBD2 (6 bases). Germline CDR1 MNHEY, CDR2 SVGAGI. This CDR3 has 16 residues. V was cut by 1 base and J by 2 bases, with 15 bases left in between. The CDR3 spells CASSYWGLDPTYEQYF. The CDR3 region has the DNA TGTGCCAGCAGTTACTGGGGACTGGATCCCACCTACGAGCAGTACTTC.

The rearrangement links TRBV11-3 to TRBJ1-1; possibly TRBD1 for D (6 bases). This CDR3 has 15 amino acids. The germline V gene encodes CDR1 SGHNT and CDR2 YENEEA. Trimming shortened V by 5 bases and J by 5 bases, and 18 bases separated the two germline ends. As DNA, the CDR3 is TGTGCCAGCAGCCCCAGGGGAGATTTGCCGACTGAAGCTTTCTTT. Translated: CASSPRGDLPTEAFF. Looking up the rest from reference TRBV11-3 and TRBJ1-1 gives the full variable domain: EAGVVQSPRYKIIEKKQPVAFWCNPISGHNTLYWYLQNLGQGPELLIRYENEEAVDDSQLPKDRFSAERLKGVDSTLKIQPAELGDSAVYLCASSPRGDLPTEAFFGQGTRLTVV.

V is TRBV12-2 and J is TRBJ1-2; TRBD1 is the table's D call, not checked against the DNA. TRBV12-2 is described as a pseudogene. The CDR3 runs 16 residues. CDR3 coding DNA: TGTGCAAGTCGCCTAGGCCATAGAGGGGGCCACTATGGCTACACCTTC. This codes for CASRLGHRGGHYGYTF.

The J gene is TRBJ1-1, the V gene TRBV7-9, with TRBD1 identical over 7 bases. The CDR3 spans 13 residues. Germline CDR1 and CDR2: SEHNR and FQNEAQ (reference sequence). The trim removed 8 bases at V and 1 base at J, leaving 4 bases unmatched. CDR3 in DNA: TGTGCCAGCGATTACAGGGGGAACACTGAAGCTTTCTTT. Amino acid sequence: CASDYRGNTEAFF.

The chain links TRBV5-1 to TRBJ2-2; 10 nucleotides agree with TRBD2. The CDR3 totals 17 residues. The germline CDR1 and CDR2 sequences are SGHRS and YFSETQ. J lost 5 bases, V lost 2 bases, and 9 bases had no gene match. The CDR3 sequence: CASSLRTSGALTGELFF. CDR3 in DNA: TGCGCCAGCAGCTTAAGGACTAGCGGAGCTTTAACCGGGGAGCTGTTTTTT.

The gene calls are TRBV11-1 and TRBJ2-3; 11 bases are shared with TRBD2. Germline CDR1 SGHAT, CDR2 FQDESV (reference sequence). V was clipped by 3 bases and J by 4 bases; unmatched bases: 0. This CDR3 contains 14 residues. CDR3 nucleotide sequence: TGTGCCAGCAGCTTTAGCGGGGGGGCAGATACGCAGTATTTT. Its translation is CASSFSGGADTQYF.